One sample yielded the 9 T cell receptor beta chains listed below, sequenced in a study of T cell responses to AZD1222 COVID-19 vaccine (dated by TCRdb to the early 2020s). The library was produced with the immunoSEQ multiplex PCR assay. The immuneACCESS repertoire file appears here via TCRdb, limited to in-frame rearrangements. These files lack a portion of the clones; in checked studies, under half of the deficit traces to unresolved V genes, and the cause of the others is not known. The sample yields fewer than 150,000 clones; 93% were counted once. The ten largest make up about 0.91% of the sample. This specimen's time point label, interpreted: baseline before first vaccination. The sequences come from peripheral blood, collected on day 0 of AZD1222 vaccination. These receptors were collected from an adult in good health.

This clone was found once. The chain carries TRBV6-5 and TRBJ2-3, with 8 bases that match TRBD2. V lost 4 bases, J lost 4 bases, and 10 bases stayed unmatched. The CDR3 length is 16 residues. Germline V lookup: CDR1 MNHEY, CDR2 SVGAGI. As DNA, the CDR3 is TGTGCCAGCAGTTCCCTTACCTCAGCGGGGGCAGATACGCAGTATTTT. Residues: CASSSLTSAGADTQYF.

The V and J genes are TRBV14 and TRBJ1-5; unclear D gene. The CDR3 spans 12 residues. Per germline, CDR1 SGHDN and CDR2 FVKESK. V dropped 9 bases and J dropped 5 bases, with 11 bases sitting between them. This CDR3 reads CASSDGDQPQHF. CDR3 nucleotide sequence: TGTGCCAGTAGCGACGGAGATCAGCCCCAGCATTTT.

The chain employs TRBV10-1 and TRBJ2-7; the D call may be TRBD1 or TRBD2 (5 bases each). V was clipped by 2 bases and J by 3 bases, with 8 bases between them. CDR1 WNHNN and CDR2 SYGVQD come from the germline V gene (reference sequence). The CDR3 spans 13 residues. CDR3 sequence reads: CASSEPGGYEQYF. The CDR3 nucleotides read TGCGCCAGCAGTGAGCCTGGGGGCTACGAGCAGTACTTC.

The chain has TRBV9 and TRBJ2-3; 10 positions agree with TRBD2. Per the germline V gene, CDR1 is SGDLS and CDR2 is YYNGEE. Unmatched junction bases numbered 9, after V lost 5 bases and J lost 3 bases. The CDR3 has 16 amino acids. The DNA of the CDR3 is TGTGCCAGCAGTGAGGGACTAGCGACACAGACAGATACGCAGTATTTT. Encoded protein: CASSEGLATQTDTQYF.

The chain combines TRBV7-6 with TRBJ2-7, with D perhaps TRBD1 or TRBD2 (5 bases each). The CDR3 totals 14 residues. Germline V gives CDR1 SGHVS, CDR2 FNYEAQ. V gave up 5 bases and J gave up 2 bases, with 13 bases separating them. The CDR3 DNA reads TGTGCCAGCAGCCAGGGCCGAGGGCCCTACGAGCAGTACTTC. This codes for CASSQGRGPYEQYF.

V usage is TRBV30 and J usage is TRBJ1-3; D is undetermined. This CDR3 contains 13 residues. The germline V and J ends were trimmed by 4 bases and 2 bases, with 9 bases remaining between them. The germline V gene encodes CDR1 GTSNPN and CDR2 SVGIG (reference sequence). CDR3 sequence reads: CAWKVTAGNTIYF. The CDR3 nucleotides read TGTGCCTGGAAGGTTACCGCTGGAAACACCATATATTTT.

This chain uses TRBV3-1 (or the pseudogene TRBV3-2) with TRBJ1-6; TRBD1 is a possible D gene (6 bases). Germline CDR1 is LGHDT and CDR2 is YNNKEL (reference sequence). The CDR3 loop spans 15 amino acids. V was shortened by 3 bases and J by 10 bases, with 16 bases between the two germline ends. CDR3 coding DNA: TGTGCCAGCAGCCATTCTAGGGGGACCATATCACCCCTCCACTTT. Translated: CASSHSRGTISPLHF.

The chain links TRBV6-5 to TRBJ1-1; no clear D. CDR3 length: 15 amino acids. V gave up 5 bases and J gave up 3 bases, with 16 bases separating them. Looked up from germline, CDR1 is MNHEY and CDR2 is SVGAGI. DNA of the CDR3: TGTGCCAGCAGTCCCCTGAGGAGGGCGGACACTGAAGCTTTCTTT. Translation: CASSPLRRADTEAFF.

The chain uses TRBV10-3 and TRBJ1-1; a possible D gene is TRBD1 (6 bases). Germline V gene sequence: CDR1 ENHRY, CDR2 SYGVKD. The CDR3 contains 13 residues. V was pared by 10 bases and J by 0 bases, with 12 bases between. CDR3 in amino acids: CATRQDLNTEAFF. The DNA for the CDR3 is TGTGCCACCCGACAGGACTTGAACACTGAAGCTTTCTTT.